This T cell receptor beta chain originates from a study of PD-L1 blockade in urothelial cancer. Study-level background: About 85% of the roughly 30 patients comprised males who had bladder-origin urothelial cancer. After treatment start, blood was analyzed at 3 weeks (second dose) and at 6 weeks.

Every PCR received spiked-in synthetic TCR analog templates. Method: immunoSEQ multiplex PCR; TCRdb's copy keeps in-frame clones and lacks some. This table holds 54,000 or so clones, 84% found once. Sample time point: pretreatment peripheral blood. Each patient contributed between 1 and 8 total time points of blood mononuclear cells, pretreatment and during treatment. Germline V lookup: CDR1 SGDLS, CDR2 YYNGEE. Trimming removed 3 bases from V and 8 bases from J, with 18 bases in between. The CDR3 has 15 amino acids. The receptor comes from a man in his fifties or sixties with urothelial cancer. The J gene is TRBJ2-1, the V gene TRBV9; perhaps TRBD1 as D (6 bases). The input for sequencing was PBMCs, taken around atezolizumab (anti-PD-L1) treatment. The CDR3 sequence is CASSGDGNRADEQFF. DNA for the CDR3: TGTGCCAGCAGCGGGGATGGAAACAGGGCAGATGAGCAGTTCTTC.